The 21 T cell receptor beta chains below all came from one sample that was sequenced in a study of T cell responses to AZD1222 COVID-19 vaccine. Using immunoSEQ multiplex PCR, the repertoire was profiled, and TCRdb retains in-frame clones only, with some absent. Of 95,000 to 150,000 clones in the sample, 70% to 90% were seen once. This material consisted of peripheral blood, taken on day 0 of AZD1222 vaccination. The receptors stem from an adult in good health.

The gene calls are TRBV5-1 and TRBJ2-1; 7 bases match TRBD1. Germline trimming cut 4 bases from V and 6 bases from J; bases unmatched to any gene: 10. Germline-derived CDR1 and CDR2 are SGHRS and YFSETQ. The CDR3 length is 15 residues. Here the CDR3 DNA reads TGCGCCAGCAGCCGAGACAGGGCCAGGGGCAATGAGCAGTTCTTC. Protein product: CASSRDRARGNEQFF.

In this sample, this clone turned up once. This chain connects TRBV7-9 to TRBJ1-4; the match to TRBD1 covers 7 bases. V gave up 5 bases and J gave up 7 bases; unmatched junction bases: 19. This CDR3 has 18 amino acids. Germline V gene lookup returns CDR1 SEHNR and CDR2 FQNEAQ (reference sequence). As DNA, the CDR3 is TGTGCCAGCAGCCCGCCACCCGGGACAGACGGTTCGCGTGAAAAACTGTTTTTT. It encodes CASSPPPGTDGSREKLFF.

J is TRBJ2-1 and V is TRBV15; the match to TRBD2 covers 8 bases. The CDR3 length is 17 residues. J gave up 0 bases and V 0 bases, and 4 bases lay outside the gene matches. Germline V CDR1 and CDR2: LNHNV, YYDKDF (reference sequence). CDR3 coding DNA: TGTGCCACCAGCAGAGATATTGGGACTAGCTCCTACAATGAGCAGTTCTTC. The encoded protein is CATSRDIGTSSYNEQFF. The full variable domain, its missing parts supplied by reference TRBV15 and TRBJ2-1, is DAMVIQNPRYQVTQFGKPVTLSCSQTLNHNVMYWYQQKSSQAPKLLFHYYDKDFNNEADTPDNFQSRRPNTSFCFLDIRSPGLGDTAMYLCATSRDIGTSSYNEQFFGPGTRLTVL.

This chain joins TRBV6-5 and TRBJ2-7, with 12 bases identical to TRBD2. Germline CDR1 and CDR2: MNHEY and SVGAGI. The CDR3 sequence is 15 residues long. Trimming removed 7 bases from V and 4 bases from J; junction bases left unmatched: 8. The CDR3 loop is CASTQYLAGGYEQYF. Here the CDR3 DNA reads TGTGCCAGCACCCAGTACCTAGCGGGAGGGTACGAGCAGTACTTC.

The chain combines TRBV28 with TRBJ1-2; 7 bases map to TRBD1. The CDR3 totals 13 residues. Unmatched junction bases numbered 4, after V lost 4 bases and J lost 5 bases. In germline, CDR1 is MDHEN, CDR2 SYDVKM. CDR3 nucleotide sequence: TGTGCCAGCAGTTCTGGACAGGAATATGGCTACACCTTC. Protein: CASSSGQEYGYTF.

This clone was seen a few times. V gene TRBV20-1 combines with J gene TRBJ1-2, with D perhaps matching TRBD1 (6 bases). Trimming took off 3 bases at V and 4 bases at J, with 15 bases between the two ends. CDR3 length equals 14 residues. Germline V gene sequence: CDR1 DFQATT, CDR2 SNEGSKA (reference sequence). CDR3 loop: CSASLIGTSYGYTF. The CDR3 bases are TGCAGTGCTAGTTTAATCGGGACAAGCTATGGCTACACCTTC.

The sample holds one count of this clone. The rearrangement joins TRBV7-9 to TRBJ1-4; TRBD1 might be the D (6 bases). The CDR3 has 14 residues. V dropped 7 bases and J dropped 6 bases, with 15 bases sitting between them. Germline V gives CDR1 SEHNR, CDR2 FQNEAQ (reference sequence). This CDR3 reads CASTLGGYHEKLFF. The CDR3 DNA is TGTGCCAGCACCCTAGGGGGTTATCATGAAAAACTGTTTTTT.

This rearrangement joins TRBV30 to TRBJ2-3; 8 bases are shared with TRBD1. Germline trimming cut 2 bases from V and 1 base from J; bases unmatched to any gene: 5. CDR1 GTSNPN and CDR2 SVGIG come from the germline V gene (reference sequence). The length of the CDR3 is 15 residues. CDR3 residues: CAWSILDRGTDTQYF. For the CDR3, the DNA is TGTGCCTGGAGTATCCTGGACAGGGGCACAGATACGCAGTATTTT. The complete variable domain, with remaining parts taken from reference TRBV30 and TRBJ2-3, reads SQTIHQWPATLVQPVGSPLSLECTVEGTSNPNLYWYRQAAGRGLQLLFYSVGIGQISSEVPQNLSASRPQDRQFILSSKKLLLSDSGFYLCAWSILDRGTDTQYFGPGTRLTVL.

The genes are TRBV7-8 and TRBJ2-6; 8 bases are shared with TRBD1. The germline CDR1 and CDR2 sequences are SGHVS and FQNEAQ. This CDR3 has 18 residues. V was clipped by 4 bases and J by 4 bases; unmatched bases: 12. The CDR3 bases are TGTGCCAGCAGCTCTGCGCCCCAGGGGGCGAGCGGGGCCAACGTCCTGACTTTC. It encodes CASSSAPQGASGANVLTF.

The chain uses TRBV12-3 or TRBV12-4 and TRBJ1-4, with TRBD1 matching over 8 bases. The ends lost 6 bases at V and 7 bases at J; junction bases unmatched: 4. This CDR3 is built from 13 residues. CDR3 DNA sequence: TGTGCCAGCAGGATTACAGGGGGTGAAAAACTGTTTTTT. Its protein is CASRITGGEKLFF.

The chain recombines TRBV6-5 with TRBJ2-7; 8 bases align to TRBD1. The CDR3 runs 13 residues. Trimming cost V 6 bases and J 6 bases; bases outside gene matches: 7. CDR1 is MNHEY and CDR2 is SVGAGI in the germline V gene. The CDR3 spells CASRGQGVPEQYF. CDR3 nucleotide sequence: TGTGCCAGCAGAGGACAGGGAGTCCCCGAGCAGTACTTC.

This chain connects TRBV11-2 to TRBJ1-2; possibly TRBD1 for D (5 bases). The CDR3 runs to 12 residues. Germline values: CDR1 SGHAT, CDR2 FQNNGV. Deletions cut 5 bases from V and 8 bases from J, with 12 bases between. The CDR3 DNA reads as TGTGCCAGCAGCCGGGGGGAGGCCGGCTACACCTTC. Its translation: CASSRGEAGYTF.

This rearrangement joins TRBV6-5 to TRBJ1-5; 10 bases agree with TRBD1. The length of the CDR3 is 15 residues. The germline V gene encodes CDR1 MNHEY and CDR2 SVGAGI. V was pared by 5 bases and J by 5 bases, with 6 bases of the junction left unmatched. The CDR3 DNA reads as TGTGCCAGCAGTCTTGGACAGGGGGGATATCAGCCCCAGCATTTT. Translation: CASSLGQGGYQPQHF.

The chain employs TRBV28 and TRBJ1-6; tentative D call: TRBD1 (5 bases). Germline CDR1 is MDHEN and CDR2 is SYDVKM. Trimming removed 5 bases from V and 5 bases from J, with 16 bases in between. The CDR3 consists of 16 residues. CDR3 residues: CASSGSEKGNNSPLHF. CDR3 DNA sequence: TGTGCCAGCAGTGGGTCTGAGAAGGGGAATAATTCACCCCTCCACTTT.

V is TRBV7-9 and J is TRBJ2-5; 7 nucleotides align to TRBD1. Losses at the gene ends were 11 bases for V and 2 bases for J; bases not matched to a gene: 8. The CDR3 has 13 residues. The V gene's germline CDR1 is SEHNR and CDR2 FQNEAQ (reference sequence). The CDR3 DNA follows: TGTGCCGCCCACCGGGACAGTCAAGAGACCCAGTACTTC. This sequence encodes CAAHRDSQETQYF.

The V and J genes are TRBV10-2 and TRBJ1-4, with D maybe TRBD1 (5 bases). Germline V lookup: CDR1 WSHSY, CDR2 SAAADI. This CDR3 comprises 14 residues. V was shortened by 2 bases and J by 10 bases, with 14 bases between the two germline ends. CDR3 bases: TGCGCCAGCAGTGAGGTCCGGGGCGGAGGAAAACTGTTTTTT. Translated: CASSEVRGGGKLFF.

The chain combines TRBV5-4 with TRBJ2-3, with 7 bases that match TRBD2. The junction had 8 bases not matched to a gene; V was cut back by 6 bases and J by 4 bases. This CDR3 has 14 residues. CDR1 is SGHNT and CDR2 is YYREEE in the germline V gene (reference sequence). The CDR3 nucleotides are TGTGCCAGCACCGGGACGGCGGGGGCAGATACGCAGTATTTT. Residues: CASTGTAGADTQYF.

The chain recombines TRBV2 with TRBJ2-1; TRBD1 matches at 10 bases. Germline V CDR1 and CDR2: SNHLY, FYNNEI. CDR3 length: 20 residues. Trimming took 5 bases from V and 0 from J; bases not matched to a gene: 16. CDR3 sequence (DNA): TGTGCCAGCAGTCCGGGACAGGGGCGAGCGGGGTCGAGCTCCTACAATGAGCAGTTCTTC. Its translation: CASSPGQGRAGSSSYNEQFF.

The V call is TRBV6-5, the J call TRBJ1-1; no clear D gene. The length of the CDR3 is 14 residues. CDR1 and CDR2 from the germline V gene are MNHEY and SVGAGI. Trimming took off 1 base at V and 0 bases at J, with 6 bases between the two ends. The chain's CDR3 is CASSYFSVNTEAFF. The DNA of the CDR3 is TGTGCCAGCAGTTACTTCTCAGTGAACACTGAAGCTTTCTTT.

The chain recombines TRBV9 with TRBJ1-5; D ambiguous. Germline V gene sequence: CDR1 SGDLS, CDR2 YYNGEE. V dropped 0 bases and J dropped 1 base, with 5 bases sitting between them. CDR3 length: 14 amino acids. The CDR3 here is CASSVEGSNQPQHF. CDR3 nucleotide sequence: TGTGCCAGCAGCGTAGAAGGGAGCAATCAGCCCCAGCATTTT.

The chain has TRBV3-1 (or the pseudogene TRBV3-2) and TRBJ1-5; D ambiguous. V lost 4 bases to trimming and J lost 4 bases, with 8 bases between them. Per germline, CDR1 LGHDT and CDR2 YNNKEL (reference sequence). The CDR3 has 13 amino acids. The CDR3 sequence: CASSPSLNQPQHF. CDR3 coding DNA: TGTGCCAGCAGCCCTTCCCTTAATCAGCCCCAGCATTTT.